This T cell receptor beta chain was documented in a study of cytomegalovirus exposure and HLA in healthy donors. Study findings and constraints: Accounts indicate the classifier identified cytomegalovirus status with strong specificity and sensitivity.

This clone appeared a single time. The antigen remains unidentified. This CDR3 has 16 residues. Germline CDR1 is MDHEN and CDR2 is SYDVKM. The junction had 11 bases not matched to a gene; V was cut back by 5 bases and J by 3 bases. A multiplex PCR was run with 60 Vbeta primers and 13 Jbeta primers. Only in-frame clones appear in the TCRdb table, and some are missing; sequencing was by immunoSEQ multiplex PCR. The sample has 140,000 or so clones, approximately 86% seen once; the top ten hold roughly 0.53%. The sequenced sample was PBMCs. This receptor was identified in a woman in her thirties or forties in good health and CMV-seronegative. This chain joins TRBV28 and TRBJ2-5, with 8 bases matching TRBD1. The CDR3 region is CASSPYDRGEKETQYF. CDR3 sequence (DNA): TGTGCCAGCAGTCCTTACGACAGGGGTGAAAAAGAGACCCAGTACTTC.